These T cell receptor beta chains were read from a single sample in a study of CD8+ T cells in alopecia areata. Sequencing was performed with immunoSEQ multiplex PCR; in TCRdb, only in-frame clones are kept and a portion is missing. The repertoire holds approximately 150,000 clones, roughly 58% seen once, with 35% to 40% in the top ten. Sequencing input: CD8+ T cells sorted from blood. The origin of the receptors is a human donor in good health. The CDR3 runs from the conserved cysteine through the conserved F or W. D genes are given only for firm matches. Part of the rows lack a size; the others show once, few, many or a class for expanded clones.

v_gene	j_gene	abundance	d_gene	len	CDR3aa	CDR3nt
TRBV13	TRBJ2-5	-	TRBD2	16	CASSASGTSGKETQYF	TGTGCCAGCAGCGCCTCCGGGACTAGCGGAAAAGAGACCCAGTACTTC
TRBV27	TRBJ2-5	-	-	13	CASSLTNGETQYF	TGTGCCAGCAGTTTGACCAATGGAGAGACCCAGTACTTC
TRBV6-5	TRBJ2-5	once	-	14	CASGGQLGKETQYF	TGTGCCAGCGGAGGACAGTTGGGCAAGGAGACCCAGTACTTC
TRBV5-6	TRBJ2-7	-	-	15	CASSIAGTNDYEQYF	TGTGCCAGCAGCATTGCCGGGACGAACGACTACGAGCAGTACTTC
TRBV4-1	TRBJ2-3	-	-	15	CASSQDPSITDTQYF	TGCGCCAGCAGCCAAGACCCTTCAATCACAGATACGCAGTATTTT
TRBV7-9	TRBJ2-1	-	-	16	CASSYPGLGGYNEQFF	TGTGCCAGCAGCTACCCGGGCCTAGGAGGGTACAATGAGCAGTTCTTC
TRBV4-1	TRBJ1-4	-	-	15	CASSQGDQEAEKLFF	TGCGCCAGCAGCCAAGGGGACCAAGAGGCAGAAAAACTGTTTTTT
TRBV7-6	TRBJ2-1	-	-	22	CASTLGGGPSRGLAVSYNEQFF	TGTGCCAGCACCTTAGGAGGGGGGCCCTCGAGGGGGCTTGCTGTATCCTACAATGAGCAGTTCTTC
TRBV29-1	TRBJ1-5	few	-	13	CSVVVGTNQPQHF	TGCAGCGTTGTCGTGGGGACGAATCAGCCCCAGCATTTT
TRBV6-1	TRBJ2-1	-	TRBD1	15	CASREVDRSYNEQFF	TGTGCCAGCAGGGAGGTGGACAGGTCCTACAATGAGCAGTTCTTC
TRBV29-1	TRBJ2-1	few	TRBD2	19	CSVEDLDKTSGRSYNEQFF	TGCAGCGTTGAAGACTTGGACAAGACTAGCGGGAGATCCTACAATGAGCAGTTCTTC
TRBV6-4	TRBJ2-3	-	TRBD2	15	CASSELAGDADTQYF	TGTGCCAGCAGTGAACTAGCGGGAGATGCAGATACGCAGTATTTT
TRBV7-8	TRBJ2-1	-	TRBD2	16	CASSLVRLADWDEQFF	TGTGCCAGCAGCTTAGTGCGGCTAGCGGATTGGGATGAGCAGTTCTTC
TRBV7-9	TRBJ2-7	few	TRBD1	14	CASSFGRTGDEQYF	TGTGCCAGCAGCTTCGGTCGGACAGGGGACGAGCAGTACTTC
TRBV19	TRBJ2-7	-	TRBD2	14	CASSKAGDSYEQYF	TGTGCCAGTAGTAAGGCGGGAGACTCCTACGAGCAGTACTTC
TRBV27	TRBJ1-2	-	-	14	CASSPGGTGYGYTF	TGTGCCAGCAGTCCTGGGGGCACTGGCTATGGCTACACCTTC
TRBV5-1	TRBJ1-5	few	-	15	CASSPGQEGGQPQHF	TGCGCCAGCAGCCCAGGGCAGGAGGGAGGCCAGCCCCAGCATTTT
TRBV7-9	TRBJ2-7	-	-	13	CASNPLLAYEQYF	TGTGCCAGCAACCCTCTTCTCGCCTACGAGCAGTACTTC
TRBV4-1	TRBJ2-5	few	TRBD2	15	CASSQLSGIQETQYF	TGCGCCAGCAGCCAACTTAGCGGGATCCAAGAGACCCAGTACTTC
TRBV5-6	TRBJ2-7	-	TRBD1	14	CASSLRQGLGEQYF	TGTGCCAGCAGCCTCCGACAGGGCCTCGGCGAGCAGTACTTC
TRBV11-2	TRBJ2-3	few	TRBD1	16	CASSYTGAIGQDTQYF	TGTGCCAGCAGCTATACAGGGGCGATCGGCCAAGATACGCAGTATTTT
TRBV29-1	TRBJ2-7	-	-	12	CSVEGSGYEQYF	TGCAGCGTTGAGGGATCGGGTTACGAGCAGTACTTC
TRBV2	TRBJ2-3	-	TRBD1	12	CASNQGADTQYF	TGTGCCAGCAATCAGGGGGCAGATACGCAGTATTTT
TRBV7-9	TRBJ2-7	-	TRBD2	17	CASSSPSLAGDPYEQYF	TGTGCCAGCAGCTCGCCCTCACTAGCGGGAGACCCCTACGAGCAGTACTTC
TRBV7-9	TRBJ2-1	once	-	13	CASSATGNNEQFF	TGTGCCAGCAGCGCAACGGGCAACAATGAGCAGTTCTTC
TRBV6-5	TRBJ2-7	-	-	14	CASSRISSPYEQYF	TGTGCCAGCAGTCGCATAAGCAGCCCCTACGAGCAGTACTTC
TRBV2	TRBJ2-1	few	TRBD2	15	CASRLVGGSHNEQFF	TGTGCCAGCAGGCTAGTTGGCGGGAGCCACAATGAGCAGTTCTTC
TRBV5-6	TRBJ1-1	few	-	12	CASSFLTAEAFF	TGTGCCAGCAGCTTTCTGACAGCTGAAGCTTTCTTT
TRBV7-3	TRBJ2-7	-	-	13	CASSLANSYEQYF	TGTGCCAGCAGCTTAGCCAACTCCTACGAGCAGTACTTC
TRBV13	TRBJ1-2	-	TRBD1	15	CASSIPTGADYGYTF	TGTGCCAGCAGCATTCCGACAGGGGCTGACTATGGCTACACCTTC
TRBV29-1	TRBJ2-7	-	-	12	CSVAGWDYEQYF	TGCAGCGTGGCGGGTTGGGACTACGAGCAGTACTTC
TRBV27	TRBJ2-1	-	-	13	CASSLSRDGEQFF	TGTGCCAGCAGTCTTTCCAGAGACGGTGAGCAGTTCTTC
TRBV7-8	TRBJ2-7	-	-	13	CASSLAPQVEQYF	TGTGCCAGCAGCTTAGCGCCCCAGGTCGAGCAGTACTTC
TRBV29-1	TRBJ1-2	-	-	11	CSVEERHGYTF	TGCAGCGTTGAGGAGCGCCATGGCTACACCTTC
TRBV29-1	TRBJ1-1	-	TRBD1	13	CSVTIPGQTEAFF	TGCAGCGTTACGATCCCGGGACAGACTGAAGCTTTCTTT
TRBV15	TRBJ2-3	-	-	14	CATSREIGTDTQYF	TGTGCCACCAGCAGAGAAATTGGCACAGATACGCAGTATTTT
TRBV5-6	TRBJ1-1	-	-	12	CASSLGSTEAFF	TGTGCCAGCAGCTTGGGGAGCACTGAAGCTTTCTTT
TRBV29-1	TRBJ2-5	few	-	10	CSGLQETQYF	TGCAGCGGATTGCAAGAGACCCAGTACTTC
TRBV7-9	TRBJ2-1	few	-	13	CASSPGSDNEQFF	TGTGCCAGCAGCCCCGGGTCCGACAATGAGCAGTTCTTC
TRBV11-2	TRBJ2-1	-	-	14	CASSLSQRVHEQFF	TGTGCCAGCAGCTTATCACAGCGAGTTCATGAGCAGTTCTTC
TRBV29-1	TRBJ2-1	-	-	13	CSGGRMGPNEQFF	TGCAGCGGGGGACGAATGGGGCCCAATGAGCAGTTCTTC
TRBV27	TRBJ2-7	-	TRBD2	15	CASSPPSGLAHEQYF	TGTGCCAGCAGTCCACCATCGGGACTAGCCCACGAGCAGTACTTC
TRBV10-3	TRBJ2-1	-	-	11	CAIGPGPEQFF	TGTGCCATCGGACCGGGCCCCGAGCAGTTCTTC
TRBV29-1	TRBJ2-7	-	TRBD2	13	CSVGGRSTYEQYF	TGCAGCGTGGGCGGGAGGTCCACCTACGAGCAGTACTTC
TRBV29-1	TRBJ2-7	-	-	12	CSVDLGPNEQYF	TGCAGCGTTGACCTCGGGCCGAACGAGCAGTACTTC
TRBV27	TRBJ2-1	once	-	13	CASGAGGANEQFF	TGTGCCAGCGGTGCGGGCGGGGCCAATGAGCAGTTCTTC
TRBV29-1	TRBJ2-2	-	-	13	CSVEGAGTGELFF	TGCAGCGTTGAGGGGGCGGGCACCGGGGAGCTGTTTTTT
TRBV28	TRBJ2-7	few	-	14	CASSTQPLPFEQYF	TGTGCCAGCAGTACCCAACCCCTCCCATTCGAGCAGTACTTC
TRBV6-5	TRBJ2-4	-	-	16	CASSYSAGGGKNIQYF	TGTGCCAGCAGTTACTCAGCTGGGGGAGGCAAAAACATTCAGTACTTC
TRBV29-1	TRBJ1-5	-	TRBD1	14	CSVADRALPGPQHF	TGCAGCGTAGCCGACAGGGCCCTTCCGGGGCCCCAGCATTTT
TRBV29-1	TRBJ1-1	-	-	13	CSVGGGSNTEAFF	TGCAGCGTGGGGGGCGGCTCAAACACTGAAGCTTTCTTT
TRBV18	TRBJ2-7	-	TRBD2	16	CASSSGLAGSSYEQYF	TGTGCCAGCTCATCTGGACTAGCGGGAAGCTCCTACGAGCAGTACTTC
TRBV9	TRBJ2-2	-	-	15	CASSVDGRVAGELFF	TGTGCCAGCAGCGTAGATGGCAGGGTAGCCGGGGAGCTGTTTTTT
TRBV18	TRBJ2-3	-	-	16	CASSPPRTISTDTQYF	TGTGCCAGCTCACCACCAAGGACTATTAGCACAGATACGCAGTATTTT